The 10 T cell receptor beta chains in this list originate from one sample, sequenced in a study of cytomegalovirus exposure and HLA in healthy donors. In the PCR, 60 Vbeta and 13 Jbeta primers were used. Sequencing was performed with immunoSEQ multiplex PCR; in TCRdb, only in-frame clones are kept and a portion is missing. Of 230,000 or so clones in the sample, about nine tenths were seen once. Material: PBMCs. The receptors stem from a girl aged 2 to 9 in good health and CMV-seronegative.

The chain recombines TRBV6-6 with TRBJ1-1; no clear D gene. The CDR3 is 13 residues long. The ends were cut back, 7 bases at V and 5 bases at J, with 14 bases in the middle. Looked up from germline, CDR1 is MNHNY and CDR2 is SVGAGI (reference sequence). CDR3 sequence reads: CASNIGVETEAFF. CDR3 in DNA: TGTGCCAGCAATATCGGGGTGGAAACTGAAGCTTTCTTT.

The V gene is TRBV10-1, the J gene TRBJ2-1, with D tentatively TRBD2 (6 bases). The CDR3 has 13 amino acids. Germline V gene sequence: CDR1 WNHNN, CDR2 SYGVQD (reference sequence). V shed 7 bases and J shed 8 bases, with 15 bases lying between them. As DNA, the CDR3 is TGCGCCAGCACTGCAACGGGGGAACATGAGCAGTTCTTC. Its protein is CASTATGEHEQFF.

The CDR3 coding sequence is TGTGCCAGTATAGGCCCCTCGGGGAATGAGCAGTTCTTC. Translation gives CASIGPSGNEQFF. The chain carries TRBV19 and TRBJ2-1; D is possibly TRBD2 (5 bases). The ends were cut back, 7 bases at V and 7 bases at J, with 14 bases in the middle. Germline values: CDR1 LNHDA, CDR2 SQIVND (reference sequence). The CDR3 contains 13 residues.

The chain has TRBV18 and TRBJ2-5, with D possibly TRBD1 on 6 matching bases. Trimming removed 0 bases at V and 1 base at J, with 15 bases between. The CDR3 runs to 17 residues. From germline, CDR1 is KGHSH and CDR2 LQKENI. CDR3 region: CASSPPAWDKFQETQYF. The CDR3 DNA reads as TGTGCCAGCTCACCACCGGCATGGGACAAATTCCAAGAGACCCAGTACTTC.

CDR3 protein: CASQSAVWETQYF. The CDR3 coding sequence is TGTGCCAGCCAGTCGGCGGTTTGGGAGACCCAGTACTTC. J is TRBJ2-5 and V is TRBV25-1; no reliable D call. The CDR3 extends over 13 amino acids. V shed 8 bases and J shed 5 bases, with 15 bases lying between them. Germline loops: CDR1 MGHDK, CDR2 SYGVNS.

This chain joins TRBV27 and TRBJ1-1, with D unresolved. Trimming stripped 7 bases from V and 3 bases from J, with 12 bases between. CDR1 and CDR2 (germline): MNHEY, SMNVEV (reference sequence). This CDR3 is 13 amino acids long. CDR3 in amino acids: CASTSGMYTEAFF. CDR3 coding DNA: TGTGCCAGCACAAGCGGTATGTACACTGAAGCTTTCTTT.

Details on this clone: One end of the junction fails to match germline, which may point to a read error. This chain joins TRBV7-9 and TRBJ2-6, with 8 bases lining up with TRBD2. The CDR3 runs to 16 residues. Germline CDR1 SEHNR, CDR2 FQNEAQ (reference sequence). The CDR3 protein is CSSSLGLASGANVLTF. DNA for the CDR3: TGTTCCAGCAGCCTAGGACTAGCCTCCGGGGCCAACGTCCTGACTTTC.

J is TRBJ1-1 and V is TRBV5-4, with TRBD1 matching 7 bases. Trimming cost V 4 bases and J 0 bases; bases outside gene matches: 6. From germline, CDR1 is SGHNT and CDR2 YYREEE (reference sequence). This CDR3 region has 15 residues. CDR3 sequence: CASSPGTAMNTEAFF. The CDR3 nucleotides read TGTGCCAGCAGCCCAGGGACAGCCATGAACACTGAAGCTTTCTTT.

The rearrangement uses TRBV6-1 and TRBJ1-1, with 7 bases identical to TRBD1. The V gene's germline CDR1 is MNHNS and CDR2 SASEGT. This CDR3 is built from 12 residues. V shed 3 bases, J shed 6 bases, and the junction held 1 base outside the gene matches. The CDR3 bases are TGTGCCAGCAGTGACCAGGGGGCTGAAGCTTTCTTT. Its protein product is CASSDQGAEAFF.

This clone was picked up one time. The rearrangement joins TRBV6-6 to TRBJ1-1; TRBD1 matches 9 bases. Trimming at V came to 5 bases and at J to 3 bases, leaving 4 bases not matched to a gene. CDR1 is MNHNY, CDR2 SVGAGI, per germline (reference sequence). The CDR3 runs 14 residues. Here the CDR3 DNA reads TGTGCCAGCAGTCCGGACAGGGGCTACACTGAAGCTTTCTTT. This sequence encodes CASSPDRGYTEAFF.